Described below is a single T cell receptor beta chain sequence and its context. The sample is drawn from a study of blood T cell repertoires in COVID-19. The CDR3 has 16 amino acids. CDR1 is MGHRA, CDR2 YSYEKL, per germline. V shed 0 bases and J 4 bases; nucleotides not matched to a gene: 6. The data were produced by immunoSEQ multiplex PCR, yet TCRdb's version contains in-frame clones alone and is incomplete. The data hold hundreds of thousands of clones, with just under 90% observed a single time. Specimen: peripheral blood. This receptor was identified in a young woman with acute or convalescent COVID-19. The rearrangement uses TRBV4-1 and TRBJ2-7; TRBD2 aligns across 10 bases. The CDR3: CASSQDELAGPYEQYF. CDR3 sequence (DNA): TGCGCCAGCAGCCAAGATGAACTAGCGGGGCCTTACGAGCAGTACTTC.